These 20 T cell receptor beta chains were all obtained from the same sample, sequenced in a study of T cells after yellow fever vaccination. Via MiXCR, TCRdb re-called the 5' RACE reads, giving one row per CDR3 protein. The sample includes some 600,000 distinct CDR3 sequences, approximately 16% of them seen just once. Sample: PBMCs, taken about 5 days after the first yellow fever vaccination. The origin of the receptors is a man aged 18 to 29 who received the YFV17D yellow fever vaccine.

This chain connects TRBV15 to TRBJ2-7; tentatively, D is TRBD1 (6 bases). Deletions cut 0 bases from V and 3 bases from J, with 6 bases between. Germline values: CDR1 LNHNV, CDR2 YYDKDF (reference sequence). This CDR3 is 13 amino acids long. The CDR3 spells CATSRDRGYEQYV. In DNA form, the CDR3 reads TGTGCCACCAGCAGAGACAGGGGCTACGAGCAGTACGTC.

This clonotype has more than one count but fewer than ten. V and J are TRBV7-9 and TRBJ1-3, with no clear D. V lost 2 bases, J lost 4 bases, and 9 bases lay in between. From germline, CDR1 is SEHNR and CDR2 FQNEAQ (reference sequence). CDR3 size: 14 residues. As DNA, the CDR3 is TGTGCCAGCAGCTTACCACCGCCAGGAAACACCATATATTTT. Translating it yields CASSLPPPGNTIYF.

The chain joins TRBV29-1 to TRBJ2-5; D may be TRBD1 (7 bases). Germline V gene lookup returns CDR1 SQVTM and CDR2 ANQGSEA. The CDR3 spans 15 residues. V was clipped by 0 bases and J by 2 bases, with 13 bases between them. The CDR3 loop is CSVEDQGGLQETQYF. For the CDR3, the DNA is TGCAGCGTTGAAGATCAGGGGGGACTTCAAGAGACCCAGTACTTC.

J is TRBJ2-1 and V is TRBV25-1; TRBD1 matches 7 bases. The CDR3 runs 15 residues. In germline, CDR1 is MGHDK, CDR2 SYGVNS. Trimming cost V 3 bases and J 0 bases; bases outside gene matches: 2. The CDR3 region is CASSDWTGSYNEQFF. The CDR3 DNA reads as TGTGCCAGCAGTGATTGGACAGGCTCCTACAATGAGCAGTTCTTC. The whole variable domain, remainder taken from reference TRBV25-1 and TRBJ2-1, is EADIYQTPRYLVIGTGKKITLECSQTMGHDKMYWYQQDPGMELHLIHYSYGVNSTEKGDLSSESTVSRIRTEHFPLTLESARPSHTSQYLCASSDWTGSYNEQFFGPGTRLTVL.

This clonotype was seen repeatedly, ten times or more. The genes are TRBV6-5 and TRBJ1-2; 9 positions match TRBD1. Germline assignment: CDR1 MNHEY and CDR2 SVGAGI. J lost 5 bases, V lost 2 bases, and 3 bases had no gene match. The length of the CDR3 is 14 residues. In nucleotides, the CDR3 is TGTGCCAGCAGTTACACAGGGGGCGGGTATGGCTACACCTTC. Its translation: CASSYTGGGYGYTF.

Only a few counts were recorded for this clonotype. The V call is TRBV5-1, the J call TRBJ1-2; 7 nucleotides align to TRBD1. This CDR3 has 13 amino acids. CDR1 is SGHRS and CDR2 is YFSETQ in the germline V gene. V lost 2 bases and J lost 8; bases outside the gene matches: 6. CDR3 loop: CASSFRQGEGYTF. The CDR3 nucleotides are TGCGCCAGCAGCTTCCGACAGGGTGAAGGCTACACCTTC.

This clonotype was picked up a small number of times. The chain combines TRBV5-1 with TRBJ1-2; 7 nucleotides align to TRBD1. Germline V gene sequence: CDR1 SGHRS, CDR2 YFSETQ. V lost 4 bases to trimming and J lost 8 bases; unmatched junction nucleotides: 8. This CDR3 is built from 13 residues. For the CDR3, the DNA is TGCGCCAGCAGCACGACAGGGAAGGAGGGCTACACCTTC. As protein: CASSTTGKEGYTF. The entire variable domain, with the rest obtained from reference TRBV5-1 and TRBJ1-2, is as follows: KAGVTQTPRYLIKTRGQQVTLSCSPISGHRSVSWYQQTPGQGLQFLFEYFSETQRNKGNFPGRFSGRQFSNSRSEMNVSTLELGDSALYLCASSTTGKEGYTFGSGTRLTVV.

There are a few counts of this clonotype. The J gene is TRBJ2-7, the V gene TRBV10-3; 7 nucleotides agree with TRBD1. V shed 4 bases, J shed 7 bases, and the junction held 16 bases outside the gene matches. The CDR3 spans 16 residues. The germline V gene has CDR1 ENHRY and CDR2 SYGVKD. CDR3 DNA: TGTGCCATCAGTGCCCCGGACAGGACTCTACGAGTAGAGCAGTACTTC. Translating it yields CAISAPDRTLRVEQYF.

This clonotype was counted a few times. For the CDR3, the DNA is TGTGCCAGCAGCAACGTCCAAGAGACCCAGTACTTC. Translated: CASSNVQETQYF. The chain uses TRBV21-1 and TRBJ2-5. TRBV21-1 is a listed pseudogene. The CDR3 is 12 residues long.

The chain combines TRBV28 with TRBJ2-5; 7 nucleotides align to TRBD1. The junction had 12 bases not matched to a gene; V was cut back by 6 bases and J by 5 bases. Germline assignment: CDR1 MDHEN and CDR2 SYDVKM. The CDR3 contains 15 residues. The CDR3 is CASSSRQGGRETQYF. CDR3 nucleotide sequence: TGTGCCAGCAGCTCCCGACAGGGCGGTAGGGAGACCCAGTACTTC.

The genes are TRBV6-1 and TRBJ1-2; D perhaps matches TRBD1 (5 bases). The germline gives CDR1 MNHNS, CDR2 SASEGT. V lost 5 bases, J lost 0 bases, and 13 bases lay in between. The CDR3 totals 15 residues. The CDR3 DNA reads TGTGCCAGCAGTACCTCAGGGTACTCTAACTATGGCTACACCTTC. This gives the protein CASSTSGYSNYGYTF.

This clonotype was picked up many times. The genes are TRBV12-3 or TRBV12-4 and TRBJ1-2; D is perhaps TRBD1 (5 bases). The CDR3 spans 16 residues. Trimming cost V 5 bases and J 5 bases, with 21 bases left between them. CDR3 region: CASSPSPGLLLYGYTF. The CDR3 nucleotides are TGTGCCAGCAGTCCGAGCCCGGGACTCCTCCTATATGGCTACACCTTC.

This clonotype was detected a few times. The chain joins TRBV7-3 to TRBJ2-2; 10 nucleotides agree with TRBD2. The CDR3 runs to 14 residues. Germline V gives CDR1 SGHTA, CDR2 FQGTGA. Losses at the gene ends were 5 bases for V and 5 bases for J; bases not matched to a gene: 2. As DNA, the CDR3 is TGTGCCAGCAGCATTAGCGGGGGGACCGGGGAGCTGTTTTTT. As protein: CASSISGGTGELFF.

This CDR3 reads CATSREYQPQHF. CDR3 in DNA: TGTGCCACCAGCAGGGAGTATCAGCCCCAGCATTTT. The rearrangement links TRBV15 to TRBJ1-5; no reliable D call. There are 12 residues in the CDR3. CDR1 is LNHNV, CDR2 YYDKDF, per germline (reference sequence). Trimming pared 3 bases from V and 5 bases from J, leaving 5 bases between.

Ten or more counts support this clonotype. The junction shows a germline mismatch at one end, possibly a read error. The V gene is TRBV7-2, the J gene TRBJ1-5; no clear D. The CDR3 sequence is 14 residues long. Looked up from germline, CDR1 is SGHTA and CDR2 is FQGNSA. The CDR3 here is CASSFGPSTQPQHF. As DNA, the CDR3 is TGTGCCAGCAGCTTCGGTCCTAGCACTCAGCCCCAGCATTTT.

This clonotype has just a few counts. The chain joins TRBV7-2 to TRBJ2-7; D is perhaps TRBD1 or TRBD2 (5 bases each). The V end was cut by 5 bases, the J end by 6 bases, with 14 bases between. The germline V gene encodes CDR1 SGHTA and CDR2 FQGNSA. CDR3 length equals 13 residues. CDR3 DNA: TGTGCCAGCAGCCCGGGACCCGGGCTCGAGCAGTACTTC. Protein: CASSPGPGLEQYF.

There are a few counts of this clonotype. V and J are TRBV20-1 and TRBJ2-5; TRBD1 matches 8 bases. The CDR3 is 15 residues long. V was clipped by 6 bases and J by 5 bases; unmatched bases: 14. Germline CDR1 DFQATT, CDR2 SNEGSKA (reference sequence). CDR3 residues: CSAPRTGWSSETQYF. The CDR3 coding sequence is TGCAGTGCCCCCCGGACAGGGTGGTCGTCGGAGACCCAGTACTTC.

This clonotype has more than one count but fewer than ten. This chain joins TRBV20-1 and TRBJ2-7, with a weak D call TRBD2 (5 bases). Germline V gene data show CDR1 as DFQATT and CDR2 as SNEGSKA (reference sequence). Trimming pared 2 bases from V and 7 bases from J, leaving 12 bases between. The CDR3 sequence is 12 residues long. CDR3 in amino acids: CSARLWTGEQYF. In DNA form, the CDR3 reads TGCAGTGCTAGACTATGGACGGGGGAGCAGTACTTC.

V gene TRBV4-2 combines with J gene TRBJ2-5, with 11 positions matching TRBD2. The J segment lost 4 bases and the V segment lost 0 bases, leaving 7 bases of the junction unmatched. This CDR3 region has 17 residues. The germline V gene encodes CDR1 LGHNA and CDR2 YNFKEQ. The CDR3 sequence: CASSQDYSGGATETQYF. Here the CDR3 DNA reads TGTGCCAGCAGCCAAGATTATAGCGGGGGGGCCACAGAGACCCAGTACTTC.

The gene calls are TRBV6-1 and TRBJ2-6; D gene ambiguous. The CDR3 spans 14 residues. Germline CDR1 MNHNS, CDR2 SASEGT. The V end lost 7 bases, the J end lost 2 bases, and 9 bases lay between the germline ends. CDR3 in amino acids: CASTWETGANVLTF. The CDR3 bases are TGTGCCAGCACGTGGGAAACTGGGGCCAACGTCCTGACTTTC.